Listed here are 6 T cell receptor beta chains from one sample, sequenced in a study of control samples from healthy donors and cancer patients. Clones were sequenced by immunoSEQ multiplex PCR, and TCRdb holds only the in-frame ones, with some missing. The top ten hold 1.4% to 1.5% of the sample, which has 190,000 or so clones, approximately 92% seen once. The sequencing input was blood. Receptors originate from a man between 18 and 35 years old in good health.

A single count supports this clone. This chain uses TRBV5-6 with TRBJ2-2; D is possibly TRBD1 (6 bases). The CDR3 covers 15 residues. Germline V lookup: CDR1 SGHDT, CDR2 YYEEEE. The ends were cut back, 3 bases at V and 7 bases at J, with 16 bases in the middle. CDR3 nucleotides: TGTGCCAGCAGCTCCGGGACACAATCGTACGGGGAGCTGTTTTTT. Translating gives CASSSGTQSYGELFF. The full variable domain, in which reference TRBV5-6 and TRBJ2-2 provide the parts outside the CDR3, is DAGVTQSPTHLIKTRGQQVTLRCSPKSGHDTVSWYQQALGQGPQFIFQYYEEEERQRGNFPDRFSGHQFPNYSSELNVNALLLGDSALYLCASSSGTQSYGELFFGEGSRLTVL.

The sample holds a few counts of this clone. This chain links TRBV4-1 with TRBJ2-5; 10 nucleotides line up with TRBD2. Germline assignment: CDR1 MGHRA and CDR2 YSYEKL. This CDR3 is built from 16 residues. V shed 1 base, J shed 2 bases, and the junction held 4 bases outside the gene matches. The CDR3: CASSQASGGDQETQYF. The CDR3, as DNA: TGCGCCAGCAGCCAAGCCAGCGGGGGGGATCAAGAGACCCAGTACTTC.

The gene calls are TRBV18 and TRBJ2-5; D is perhaps TRBD2 (6 bases). V lost 1 base to trimming and J lost 5 bases, with 11 bases between them. This CDR3 has 14 residues. Germline CDR1 is KGHSH and CDR2 is LQKENI. In nucleotides, the CDR3 is TGTGCCAGCTCACCACTTCAGGGAGGCGAGACCCAGTACTTC. This translates into CASSPLQGGETQYF.

The V and J genes are TRBV6-2 or TRBV6-3 and TRBJ2-2; tentative D call: TRBD1 (5 bases). Trimming removed 2 bases from V and 1 base from J, with 8 bases in between. This CDR3 has 15 residues. Germline CDR1 is MNHEY and CDR2 is SVGEGT. CDR3 coding DNA: TGTGCCAGCAGTTACCCACAGGAGAACACCGGGGAGCTGTTTTTT. Translating gives CASSYPQENTGELFF.

The chain uses TRBV27 and TRBJ2-7, with D perhaps TRBD1 (6 bases). The CDR3 runs 13 residues. Germline V gives CDR1 MNHEY, CDR2 SMNVEV (reference sequence). V lost 5 bases, J lost 5 bases, and 13 bases lay in between. CDR3 DNA sequence: TGTGCCAGCAGTCGGGACATTCGGAACGAGCAGTACTTC. It codes for CASSRDIRNEQYF.

The chain couples TRBV7-3 to TRBJ2-1; unclear D gene. Trimming removed 1 base from V and 8 bases from J, with 9 bases in between. The CDR3 is 13 residues long. The germline V gene has CDR1 SGHTA and CDR2 FQGTGA. The CDR3 DNA reads as TGTGCCAGCAGCTTAAGCGTGTCCCATGAGCAGTTCTTC. This codes for CASSLSVSHEQFF.